Listed below are T cell receptor beta chains from one sample, sequenced in a study of cytomegalovirus exposure and HLA in healthy donors. Libraries were prepared by immunoSEQ multiplex PCR; TCRdb keeps only in-frame clonotypes and omits some of them. The repertoire consists of fewer than 200,000 clones, with 85% occurring once and the leading ten covering approximately 16%. Source material: PBMCs. The origin of the receptors is a man aged 18 to 35 in good health and CMV-seropositive. The CDR3 runs from the conserved cysteine through the conserved F or W. The D gene is left open where the match is weak. The size of a clone is reported for some rows only, either as once, few or many, or as a class for expanded clones.

d_gene	abundance	v_gene	j_gene	CDR3aa
TRBD2	.	TRBV30	TRBJ2-5	CAFRLAGAQETQYF
.	.	TRBV27	TRBJ2-7	CASSYRYSYEQYF
TRBD2	.	TRBV5-1	TRBJ2-3	CASSSGTSGADTQYF
.	.	TRBV28	TRBJ2-5	CASRGPGRGATQYF
TRBD2	once	TRBV2	TRBJ2-2	CASRGLAGGRHTGELFF
.	.	TRBV6-1	TRBJ2-5	CASSGNRPQETQYF
TRBD1	.	TRBV5-1	TRBJ2-7	CASSPGQLGSYEQYF
.	many	TRBV20-1	TRBJ2-7	CSLLSAGEQYF
.	few	TRBV5-1	TRBJ1-2	CASSLAGDGYTF
TRBD1	.	TRBV6-6	TRBJ2-7	CASRPDRGAYEQYF
TRBD1	.	TRBV7-8	TRBJ2-7	CASTLGGQGNREQYF
TRBD1	.	TRBV28	TRBJ1-6	CASSPALTGVNNSPLHF
.	.	TRBV5-1	TRBJ1-1	CASSSGTPNAEAFF
TRBD2	.	TRBV5-1	TRBJ2-1	CASSLEAGAYNEQFF
.	.	TRBV28	TRBJ2-3	CASVDTTHSTDTQYF
.	.	TRBV7-9	TRBJ1-2	CASSVTGRAHLNYGYTF
TRBD1	.	TRBV9	TRBJ2-6	CASSATGIGANVLTF
.	.	TRBV19	TRBJ2-4	CASREGGNIQYF
.	few	TRBV2	TRBJ1-4	CASRERILGKLFF
TRBD1	.	TRBV6-5	TRBJ1-1	CASSYSQGGDEAFF
TRBD2	.	TRBV7-2	TRBJ2-7	CASSLGSLAGVAEQYF
TRBD1	.	TRBV4-2	TRBJ1-3	CASSPKQDRVIGNTIYF
.	.	TRBV2	TRBJ1-5	CASSVIRQPQHF
TRBD2	.	TRBV11-1	TRBJ2-3	CASSKTSGHTDTQYF
.	.	TRBV7-9	TRBJ2-5	CASSEGTHQETQYF
TRBD1	few	TRBV27	TRBJ2-7	CASNLAGTGGLDEQYF
.	.	TRBV28	TRBJ2-3	CASTPFRVFPDTQYF
.	.	TRBV7-3	TRBJ1-2	CASSLRGGVGYTF
.	.	TRBV5-1	TRBJ2-3	CASSFEGSSTDTQYF
.	.	TRBV4-1	TRBJ1-2	CASSQDGGRRTF
TRBD1	.	TRBV7-9	TRBJ2-1	CASRSPWDRADEQFF
.	.	TRBV7-9	TRBJ1-5	CASSLDQGWGNQPQHF
TRBD2	once	TRBV7-3	TRBJ2-5	CASSSGLAPQETQYF
TRBD2	.	TRBV2	TRBJ2-5	CASSVSLAGGRETQYF
.	.	TRBV9	TRBJ2-1	CASSPARGFSYNEQFF
TRBD1	once	TRBV28	TRBJ1-1	CASRLIGTGAFF